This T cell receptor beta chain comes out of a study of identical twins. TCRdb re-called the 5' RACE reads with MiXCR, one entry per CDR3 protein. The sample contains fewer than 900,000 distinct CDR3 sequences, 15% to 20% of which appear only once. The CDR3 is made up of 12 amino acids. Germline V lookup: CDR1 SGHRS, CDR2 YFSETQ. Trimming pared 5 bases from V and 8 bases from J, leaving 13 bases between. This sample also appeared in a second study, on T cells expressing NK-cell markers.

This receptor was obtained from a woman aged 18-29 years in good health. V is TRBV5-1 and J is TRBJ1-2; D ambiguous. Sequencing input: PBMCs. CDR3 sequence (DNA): TGCGCCAGCAGAAACCAGGCCAAAGGCTACACCTTC. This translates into CASRNQAKGYTF.